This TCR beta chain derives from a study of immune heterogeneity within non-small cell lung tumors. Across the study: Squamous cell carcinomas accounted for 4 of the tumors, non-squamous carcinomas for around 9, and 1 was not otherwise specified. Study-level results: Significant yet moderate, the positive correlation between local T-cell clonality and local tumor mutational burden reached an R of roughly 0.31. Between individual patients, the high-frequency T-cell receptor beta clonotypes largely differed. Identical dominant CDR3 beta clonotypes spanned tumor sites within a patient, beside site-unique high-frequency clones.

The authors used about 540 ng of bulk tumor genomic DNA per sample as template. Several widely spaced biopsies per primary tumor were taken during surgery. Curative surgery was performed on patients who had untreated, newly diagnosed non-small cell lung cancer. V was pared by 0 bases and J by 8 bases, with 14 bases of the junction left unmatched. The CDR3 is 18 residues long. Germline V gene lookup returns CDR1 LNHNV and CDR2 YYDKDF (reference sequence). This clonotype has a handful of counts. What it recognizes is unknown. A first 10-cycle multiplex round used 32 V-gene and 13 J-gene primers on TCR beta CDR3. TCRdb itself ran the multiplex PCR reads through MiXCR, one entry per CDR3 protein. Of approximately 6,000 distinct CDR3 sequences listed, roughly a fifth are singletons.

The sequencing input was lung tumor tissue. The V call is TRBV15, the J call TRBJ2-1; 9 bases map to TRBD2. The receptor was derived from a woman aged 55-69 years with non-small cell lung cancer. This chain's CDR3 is CATSREGGRGGRADEQFF. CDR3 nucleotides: TGTGCCACCAGCAGAGAAGGGGGGAGGGGCGGGAGGGCCGATGAGCAGTTCTTC.